This paragraph covers one T cell receptor beta chain sequence. This sample was included in a study of chemoradiotherapy in HPV16-positive cancers. The CDR3 spans 14 residues. Germline V CDR1 and CDR2: SGHRS, YFSETQ. V gave up 4 bases and J gave up 2 bases; unmatched junction bases: 4. Repeated repertoire sampling spanned the course of chemoradiotherapy. Sequencing was performed with immunoSEQ multiplex PCR; in TCRdb, only in-frame clones are kept and a portion is missing. The sample has about 12,000 clones, around three quarters seen once; the top ten hold roughly 2%. This sample was gathered from a patient who underwent chemoradiotherapy. This chain joins TRBV5-1 and TRBJ2-5; 8 nucleotides match TRBD1. This clonotype originated in a human donor with HPV-associated anogenital cancer. CDR3 DNA sequence: TGCGCCAGCAGCCCCGGGACAGGTCAAGAGACCCAGTACTTC. Encoded protein: CASSPGTGQETQYF.